This T cell receptor (beta chain) was observed in a study of PD-L1 blockade in urothelial cancer. Study-level background: In the patient group, about 85% of the roughly 29 were males with bladder-origin urothelial cancer. Blood samples had a median of roughly 140,000 T cells. After treatment start, blood was analyzed at 3 weeks (second dose) and at 6 weeks.

Time point noted: peripheral blood 6 weeks after treatment start. Some clones are missing from TCRdb's copy, which holds only in-frame ones; the method was immunoSEQ multiplex PCR. This table holds about 120,000 clones, around 86% found once. The CDR3 runs to 12 residues. Trimming pared 3 bases from V and 2 bases from J, leaving 5 bases between. Germline V gene lookup returns CDR1 KGHSH and CDR2 LQKENI. The specimen was PBMCs, collected around atezolizumab (anti-PD-L1) treatment. The receptor comes from a man aged 45-65 years with urothelial cancer. The V gene is TRBV18, the J gene TRBJ2-7; possible D gene TRBD2, 5 bases. The CDR3, as DNA: TGTGCCAGCTCACCGGAGGCCTACGAGCAGTACTTC. Its protein is CASSPEAYEQYF.